What follows is one TCR beta chain and its context. Its antigen specificity is not known. Per-nucleotide qualities are absent, and no much larger clonotype sits a single base away. The data derive from a study of blood T cell repertoires in COVID-19 (dated by TCRdb to about 2020). With respect to the entire study: Samples from collaborators originated in the United States, Italy and Spain and spanned both the acute and convalescent phases of COVID-19. Where available, HLA class I and class II types were obtained from metadata supplied by the sample provider rather than from assay-based typing. Sample metadata almost always included a de-identified subject ID, COVID-19 status, age in years and sex. The prospective study material was composed of cDNA or gDNA derived from T cells, B-cell-depleted T cells, or PBMCs. A freely available public database, intended as a resource for researchers studying the immune response to SARS-CoV-2, is where the repertoires were released. Samples came from the ongoing ImmuneRACE study (first 160 participants) plus 1,254 subjects from 6 global collaborators. Deeply sampled blood TCRbeta repertoires from subjects exposed to, actively infected with, or recovered from COVID-19 were included in the dataset. Paper-wide results and their limitations: The amount of clinical and demographic metadata varied by source and participant and was provided uncurated.

The collaborating institutions used their own protocols to collect whole blood in K2EDTA tubes. For TCRbeta analysis, collaborator samples were shipped as frozen whole blood, as isolated PBMCs, or as DNA extracted from either sample type. TCRbeta CDR3 regions were amplified from genomic DNA by means of the immunoSEQ Assay, a bias-controlled multiplex PCR. The study's processing was this. The number of nucleated cells in each sample was estimated by amplification of reference gene primers within the assay. To quantify the absolute abundance of each unique TCRbeta CDR3 rearrangement, sequence reads were collapsed and filtered. For each sample, productive Simpson clonality was calculated as the square root of Simpson's diversity index over productive rearrangements. TCRdb took this table from immuneACCESS and kept in-frame rearrangements with V and J called. Such tables lack part of the clones; where checked against another copy, unresolved V genes explain under half of the gap, and the rest is unexplained. V and J calls and clone size are copied from that table; D and trimming were computed from the DNA. The sample profile shows 120,000 to 150,000 clones; over 70% of them were found once. 8.6% of the sample rests with the top ten.

Deletion took 6 bases off V and 5 bases off J, with a span of 16 bases between the germline ends. CDR1 and CDR2 are drawn from the germline V gene: SNHLY, FYNNEI. From cysteine to phenylalanine, the CDR3 is 15 amino acids long. The read is trimmed to its CDR3 DNA, 45 bases read in frame from base 1. The V and J genes are TRBV2 and TRBJ2-2; TRBD1 is perhaps the D gene, given 6 matching bases. The sequencing input was peripheral blood. The clonotype originates from a man between 45 and 60 years old with active or convalescent COVID-19. CDR3 region: CASSRRDTSTGELFF. The nucleotide sequence reads TGTGCCAGCAGCCGCCGGGACACCTCTACCGGGGAGCTGTTTTTT.